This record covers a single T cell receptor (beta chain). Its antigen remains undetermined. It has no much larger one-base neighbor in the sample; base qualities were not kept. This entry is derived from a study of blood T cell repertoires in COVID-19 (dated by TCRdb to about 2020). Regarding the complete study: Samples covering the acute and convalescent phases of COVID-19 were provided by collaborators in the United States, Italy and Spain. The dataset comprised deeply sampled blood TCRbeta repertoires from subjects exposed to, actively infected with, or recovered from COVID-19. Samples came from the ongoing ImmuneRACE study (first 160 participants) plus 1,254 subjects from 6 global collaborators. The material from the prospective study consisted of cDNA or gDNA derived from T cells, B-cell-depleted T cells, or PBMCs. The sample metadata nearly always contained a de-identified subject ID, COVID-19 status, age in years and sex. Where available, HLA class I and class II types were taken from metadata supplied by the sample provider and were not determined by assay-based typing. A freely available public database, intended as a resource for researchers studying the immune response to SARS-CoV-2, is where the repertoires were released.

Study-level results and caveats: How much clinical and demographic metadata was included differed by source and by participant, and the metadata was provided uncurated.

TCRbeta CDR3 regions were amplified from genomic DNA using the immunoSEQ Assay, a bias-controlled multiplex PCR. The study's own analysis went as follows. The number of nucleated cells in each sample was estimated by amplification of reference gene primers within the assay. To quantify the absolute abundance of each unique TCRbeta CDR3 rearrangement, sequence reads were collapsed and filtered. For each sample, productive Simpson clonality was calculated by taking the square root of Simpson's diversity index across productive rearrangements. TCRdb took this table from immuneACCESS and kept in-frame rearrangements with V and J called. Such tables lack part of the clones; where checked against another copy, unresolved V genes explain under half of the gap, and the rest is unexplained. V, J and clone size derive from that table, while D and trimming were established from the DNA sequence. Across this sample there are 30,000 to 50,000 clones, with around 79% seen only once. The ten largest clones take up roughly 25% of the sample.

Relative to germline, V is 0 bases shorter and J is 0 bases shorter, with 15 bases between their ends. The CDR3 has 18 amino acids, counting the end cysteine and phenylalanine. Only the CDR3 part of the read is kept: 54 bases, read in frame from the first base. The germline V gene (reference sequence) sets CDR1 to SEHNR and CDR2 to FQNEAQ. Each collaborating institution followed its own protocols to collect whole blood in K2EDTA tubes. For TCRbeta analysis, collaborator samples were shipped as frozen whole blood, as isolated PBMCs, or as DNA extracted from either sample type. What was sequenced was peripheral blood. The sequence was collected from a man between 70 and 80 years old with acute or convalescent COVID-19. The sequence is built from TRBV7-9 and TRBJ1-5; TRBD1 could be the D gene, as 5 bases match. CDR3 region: CASSLAISGTYSNQPQHF. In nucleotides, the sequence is TGTGCCAGCAGCTTAGCAATTTCGGGGACTTATAGCAATCAGCCCCAGCATTTT.